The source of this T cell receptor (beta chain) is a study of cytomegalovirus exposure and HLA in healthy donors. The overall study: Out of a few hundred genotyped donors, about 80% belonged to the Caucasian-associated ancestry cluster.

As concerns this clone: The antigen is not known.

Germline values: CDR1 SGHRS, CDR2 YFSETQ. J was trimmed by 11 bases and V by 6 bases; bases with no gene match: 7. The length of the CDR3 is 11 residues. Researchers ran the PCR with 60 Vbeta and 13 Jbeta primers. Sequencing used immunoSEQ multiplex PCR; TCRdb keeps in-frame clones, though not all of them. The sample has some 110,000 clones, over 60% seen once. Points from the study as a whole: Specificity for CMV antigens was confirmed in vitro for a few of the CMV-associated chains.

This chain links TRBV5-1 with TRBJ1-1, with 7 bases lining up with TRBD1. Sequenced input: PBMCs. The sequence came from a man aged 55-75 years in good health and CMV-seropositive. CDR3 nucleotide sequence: TGCGCCAGCACGCTGACAGGGCGGGCTTTCTTT. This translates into CASTLTGRAFF.